Described below is a single T cell receptor beta chain sequence and its context. The clone's antigen remains unknown. No clone much larger than this one lies a single base away; base qualities are absent. This entry is derived from a study of OX40 agonist ivuxolimab in advanced cancers. About the investigation overall: Ivuxolimab was a fully human IgG2 agonistic monoclonal antibody targeting the costimulatory receptor OX40 (CD134). Of the approximately 50 dose-escalation patients, hepatocellular carcinoma was present in about 20, melanoma in approximately 15, renal cell carcinoma in 9 and head and neck cancer in 9. The point of sequencing TCRbeta in the periphery was to test whether ivuxolimab changed TCR sequence diversity and drove clonal T-cell expansion. Three dose-escalation patients achieved partial responses, one with hepatocellular carcinoma and two with cutaneous melanoma. Intravenous ivuxolimab was administered to patients every 2 weeks at six dose levels: 0.01, 0.1, 0.3, 1.5, 3 and 10 mg/kg. Prior anti-PD-1, anti-PD-L1 or anti-CTLA-4 therapy was permitted, and approximately 39% of dose-escalation patients had received checkpoint inhibitors. The paper covers the monotherapy dose-escalation part of the phase I ivuxolimab trial, which included N of about 50 patients. In the dose-escalation cohort, 70% to 90% of patients were male, and the mean age was roughly 60 years with a range of roughly 23 to 79.

Beyond this particular receptor, the publication reports: In partial responders in the 0.1-3.0 mg/kg groups, normalized peripheral clonal expansion was found to be among the lowest, especially among CD8+ T cells. The antigen specificity of the clonally expanded peripheral T cells was not determined. After ivuxolimab, more expanded clones were found on average in CD8+ T cells than in CD4+ T cells. At doses from 0.1 to 3.0 mg/kg, clonal expansion was seen in both CD4+ and CD8+ blood T cells between baseline and week 6. Low levels of normalized T-cell clonal expansion were also shown by some nonresponding patients.

Looking up the germline V gene yields CDR1 SGHRS and CDR2 YFSETQ. The junction shows trimming of 5 bases on V and 0 bases on J, plus 12 bases between the germline ends. The CDR3 numbers 14 residues from cysteine through phenylalanine. Just the 42-base CDR3 DNA is kept, in frame starting at base 1. The trial excluded patients who had a history of autoimmune disease or who were on systemic immunosuppression. Peripheral blood for TCR sequencing was collected from all dose cohorts at baseline, on cycle 4 day 1, and on cycle 7 day 1. The samples were taken from a phase I, first-in-human, multicenter, open-label dose-escalation trial of ivuxolimab. Adults with locally advanced or metastatic melanoma, renal cell carcinoma, hepatocellular carcinoma or head and neck squamous cell carcinoma were enrolled in the trial. Before TCR sequencing, CD4+ T cells and CD8+ T cells were sorted from peripheral blood as separate populations.

For sequencing of the TCRbeta CDR3 region, genomic DNA was extracted from the sorted cells. TCRbeta CDR3 regions were sequenced using the immunoSEQ Assay. TCRdb stores this immuneACCESS table with in-frame sequences only. Part of the clones is absent; in the studies checked, under half of the shortfall reflects unresolved V genes, and no reason is known for the rest. This sample comprises tens of thousands of clones, around 80% of them detected only once. Clones ranked in the top ten supply 1.1% of the sample. The chain is assembled from TRBV5-1 and TRBJ2-7; the D gene is perhaps TRBD2, from 5 matching bases. The sample here was CD4+ or CD8+ T cells sorted from blood, taken in a trial of the OX40 agonist ivuxolimab. The sequence came from an adult with an advanced solid tumor such as melanoma, head and neck, liver or kidney cancer. In nucleotide form, the sequence is TGCGCCAGCAGAACGGACGGGATCTCCTACGAGCAGTACTTC. Translated, it reads CASRTDGISYEQYF.